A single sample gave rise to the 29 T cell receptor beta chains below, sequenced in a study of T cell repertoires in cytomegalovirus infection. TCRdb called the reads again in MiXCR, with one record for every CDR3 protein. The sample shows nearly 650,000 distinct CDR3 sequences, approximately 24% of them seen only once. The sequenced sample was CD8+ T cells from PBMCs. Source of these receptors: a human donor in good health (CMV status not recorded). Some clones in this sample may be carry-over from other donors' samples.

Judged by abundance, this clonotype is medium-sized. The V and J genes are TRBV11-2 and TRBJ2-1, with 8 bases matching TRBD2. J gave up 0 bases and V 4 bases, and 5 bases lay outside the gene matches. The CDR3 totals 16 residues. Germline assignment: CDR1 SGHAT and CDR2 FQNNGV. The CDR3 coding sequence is TGTGCCAGCAGCTACAGCGGGGGCCCCTCCTACAATGAGCAGTTCTTC. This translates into CASSYSGGPSYNEQFF.

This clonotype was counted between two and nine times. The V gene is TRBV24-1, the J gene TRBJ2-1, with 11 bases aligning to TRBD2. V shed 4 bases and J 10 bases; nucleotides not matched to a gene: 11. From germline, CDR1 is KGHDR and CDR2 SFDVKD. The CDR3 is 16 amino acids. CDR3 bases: TGTGCCACCAGTGACAATAGCGGGGGGGGCCGCGGGGAGCAGTTCTTC. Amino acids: CATSDNSGGGRGEQFF.

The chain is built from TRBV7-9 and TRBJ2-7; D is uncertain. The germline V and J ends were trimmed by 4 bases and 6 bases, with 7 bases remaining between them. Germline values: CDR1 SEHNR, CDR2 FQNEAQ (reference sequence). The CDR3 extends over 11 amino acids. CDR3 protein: CASSSPSEQYV. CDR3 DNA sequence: TGTGCCAGCAGCTCTCCCAGCGAGCAGTACGTC.

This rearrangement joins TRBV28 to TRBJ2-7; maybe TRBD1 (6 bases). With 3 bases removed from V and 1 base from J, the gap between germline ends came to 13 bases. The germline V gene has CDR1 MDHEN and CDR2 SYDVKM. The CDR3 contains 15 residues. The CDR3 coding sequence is TGTGCCAGCAGTTTCAGGGGTATAGGGTCCTACGAGCAGTACGTC. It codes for CASSFRGIGSYEQYV.

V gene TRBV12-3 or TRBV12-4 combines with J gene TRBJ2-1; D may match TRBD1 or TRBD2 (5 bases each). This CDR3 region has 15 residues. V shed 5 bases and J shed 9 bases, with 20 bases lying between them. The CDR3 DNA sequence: TGTGCCAGCAGTCAATCGGGACGCCCTGGGGGTGAGCAGTTCTTC. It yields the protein CASSQSGRPGGEQFF.

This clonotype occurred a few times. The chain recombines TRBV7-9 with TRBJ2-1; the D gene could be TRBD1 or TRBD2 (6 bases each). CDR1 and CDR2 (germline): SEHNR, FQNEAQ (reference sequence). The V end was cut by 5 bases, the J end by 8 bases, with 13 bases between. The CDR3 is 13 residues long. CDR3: CASSNTGRHEQFF. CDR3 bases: TGTGCCAGCAGCAATACAGGGAGGCATGAGCAGTTCTTC.

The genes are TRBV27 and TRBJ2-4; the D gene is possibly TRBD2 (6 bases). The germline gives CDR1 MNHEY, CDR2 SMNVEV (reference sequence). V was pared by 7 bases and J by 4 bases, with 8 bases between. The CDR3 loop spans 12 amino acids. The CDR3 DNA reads TGTGCCAGCATAGGAGGGAAAAACATTCAGTACTTC. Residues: CASIGGKNIQYF.

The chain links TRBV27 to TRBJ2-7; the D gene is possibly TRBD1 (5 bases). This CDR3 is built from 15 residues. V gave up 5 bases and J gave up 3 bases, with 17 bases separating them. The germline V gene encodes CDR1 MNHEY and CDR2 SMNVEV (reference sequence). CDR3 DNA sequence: TGTGCCAGCAGTCCAGCTGACAGCCCGTACTACGAGCAGTACTTC. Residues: CASSPADSPYYEQYF.

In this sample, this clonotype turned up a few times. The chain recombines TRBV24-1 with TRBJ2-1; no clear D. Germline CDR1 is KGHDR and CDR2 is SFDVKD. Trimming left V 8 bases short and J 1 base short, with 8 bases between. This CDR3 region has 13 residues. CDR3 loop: CATTAGSYNEQFF. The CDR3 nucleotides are TGTGCCACCACGGCCGGTTCCTACAATGAGCAGTTCTTC.

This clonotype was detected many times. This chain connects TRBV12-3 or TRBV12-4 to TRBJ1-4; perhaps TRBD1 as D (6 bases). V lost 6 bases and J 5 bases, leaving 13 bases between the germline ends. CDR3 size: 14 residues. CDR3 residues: CASRNRGGNEKLFF. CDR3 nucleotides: TGTGCCAGCAGAAATAGGGGGGGGAATGAAAAACTGTTTTTT.

The CDR3 coding sequence is TGTGCCAGCAGTGAATTTTTTGAGACAGGGGGCGAGAGGACCCAGTACTTC. Protein product: CASSEFFETGGERTQYF. The rearrangement joins TRBV25-1 to TRBJ2-5, with 10 bases matching TRBD1. The CDR3 is 17 residues long. Germline CDR1 is MGHDK and CDR2 is SYGVNS. The ends lost 1 base at V and 7 bases at J; junction bases unmatched: 12.

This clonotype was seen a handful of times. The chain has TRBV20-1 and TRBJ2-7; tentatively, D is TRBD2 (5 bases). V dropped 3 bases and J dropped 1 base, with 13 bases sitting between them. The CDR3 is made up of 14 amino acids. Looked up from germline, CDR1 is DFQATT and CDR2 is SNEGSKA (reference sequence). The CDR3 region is CSARPSGSSYEQYV. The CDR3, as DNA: TGCAGTGCTAGGCCCTCGGGATCGTCCTACGAGCAGTACGTC.

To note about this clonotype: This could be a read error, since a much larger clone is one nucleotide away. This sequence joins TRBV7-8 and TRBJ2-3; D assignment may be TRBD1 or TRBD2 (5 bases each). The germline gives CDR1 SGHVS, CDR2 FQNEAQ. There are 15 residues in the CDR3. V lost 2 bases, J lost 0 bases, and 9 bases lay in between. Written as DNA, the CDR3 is TGTGCCAGCAGCTTAAGCCGGGACAGCACAGATACGCAGTATTTT. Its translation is CASSLSRDSTDTQYF.

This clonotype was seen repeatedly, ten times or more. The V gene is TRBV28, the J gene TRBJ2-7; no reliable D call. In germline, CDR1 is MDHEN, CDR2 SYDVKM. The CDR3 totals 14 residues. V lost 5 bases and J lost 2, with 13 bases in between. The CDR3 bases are TGTGCCAGCAGTACGACGGGCAGCACCTACGAGCAGTACTTC. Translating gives CASSTTGSTYEQYF.

This CDR3 is CASSYLGGSEAFF. In nucleotides, the CDR3 is TGTGCCAGCAGCTACCTTGGGGGTTCTGAAGCTTTCTTT. The gene calls are TRBV7-9 and TRBJ1-1, with D perhaps matching TRBD1 (5 bases). V lost 4 bases and J lost 6, with 12 bases in between. The CDR3 spans 13 residues. The germline V gene encodes CDR1 SEHNR and CDR2 FQNEAQ (reference sequence).

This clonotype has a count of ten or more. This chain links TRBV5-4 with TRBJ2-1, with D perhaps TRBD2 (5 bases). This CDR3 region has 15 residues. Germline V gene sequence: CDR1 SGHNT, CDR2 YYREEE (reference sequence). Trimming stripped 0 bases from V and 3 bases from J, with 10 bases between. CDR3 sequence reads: CASSLGEIGYNEQFF. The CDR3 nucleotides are TGTGCCAGCAGCTTGGGGGAGATTGGCTACAATGAGCAGTTCTTC.

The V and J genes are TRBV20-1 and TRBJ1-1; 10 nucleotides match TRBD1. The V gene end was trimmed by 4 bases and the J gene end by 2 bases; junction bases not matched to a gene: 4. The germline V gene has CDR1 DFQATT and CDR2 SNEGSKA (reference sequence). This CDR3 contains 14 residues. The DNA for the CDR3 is TGCAGTGCTATGGGGACAGGGGATAACACTGAAGCTTTCTTT. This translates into CSAMGTGDNTEAFF.

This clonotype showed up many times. The CDR3 reads CASSFDHPSTDTQYF. As DNA, the CDR3 is TGTGCCAGCAGTTTCGACCACCCGAGCACAGATACGCAGTATTTT. V is TRBV28 and J is TRBJ2-3; D ambiguous. Trimming took 3 bases from V and 0 from J, leaving 10 bases between them. Per the germline V gene, CDR1 is MDHEN and CDR2 is SYDVKM. The CDR3 consists of 15 residues. Based on the CDR3 plus reference TRBV28 and TRBJ2-3, the full variable domain is DVKVTQSSRYLVKRTGEKVFLECVQDMDHENMFWYRQDPGLGLRLIYFSYDVKMKEKGDIPEGYSVSREKKERFSLILESASTNQTSMYLCASSFDHPSTDTQYFGPGTRLTVL.

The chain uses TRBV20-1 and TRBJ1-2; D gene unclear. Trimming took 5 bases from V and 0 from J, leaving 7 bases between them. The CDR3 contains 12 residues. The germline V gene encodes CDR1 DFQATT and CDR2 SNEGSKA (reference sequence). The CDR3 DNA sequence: TGCAGTGCTCCCTTTACTAACTATGGCTACACCTTC. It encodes CSAPFTNYGYTF.

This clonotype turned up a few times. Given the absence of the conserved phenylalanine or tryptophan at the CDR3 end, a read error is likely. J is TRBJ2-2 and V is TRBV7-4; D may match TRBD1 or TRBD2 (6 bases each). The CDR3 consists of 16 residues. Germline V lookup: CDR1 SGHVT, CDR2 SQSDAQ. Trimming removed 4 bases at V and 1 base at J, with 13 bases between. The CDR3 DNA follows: TGTGCCAGCAGCTCCGTAGGGGGGCGGAACACCGGGGAGCTGTTTTAT. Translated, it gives CASSSVGGRNTGELFY.

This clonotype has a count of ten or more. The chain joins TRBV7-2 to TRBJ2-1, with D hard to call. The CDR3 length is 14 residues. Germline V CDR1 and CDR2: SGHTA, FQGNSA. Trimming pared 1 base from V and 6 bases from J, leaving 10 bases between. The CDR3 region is CASSLGELPNEQFF. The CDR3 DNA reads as TGTGCCAGCAGCTTAGGAGAACTCCCCAATGAGCAGTTCTTC.

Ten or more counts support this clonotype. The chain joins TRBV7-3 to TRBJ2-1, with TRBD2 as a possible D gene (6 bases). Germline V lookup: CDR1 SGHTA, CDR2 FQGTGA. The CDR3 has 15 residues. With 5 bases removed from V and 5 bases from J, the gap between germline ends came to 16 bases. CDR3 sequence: CASSTLVGEDNEQFF. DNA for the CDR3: TGTGCCAGCAGCACGCTAGTGGGGGAGGACAATGAGCAGTTCTTC.

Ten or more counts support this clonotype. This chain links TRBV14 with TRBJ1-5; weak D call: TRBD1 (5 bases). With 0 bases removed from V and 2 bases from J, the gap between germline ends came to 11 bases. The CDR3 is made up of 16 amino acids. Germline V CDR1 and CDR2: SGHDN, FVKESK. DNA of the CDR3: TGTGCCAGCAGCCAAGATGCAGGGTTGGGCAATCAGCCCCAGCATTTT. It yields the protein CASSQDAGLGNQPQHF.

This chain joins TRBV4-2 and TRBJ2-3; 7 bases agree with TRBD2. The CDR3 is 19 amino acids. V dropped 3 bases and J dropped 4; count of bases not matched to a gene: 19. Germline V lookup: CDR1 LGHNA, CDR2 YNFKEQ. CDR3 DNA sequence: TGTGCCAGCAGCCAGCTCTACGGGGGGATTACCGGACCTCCAGATACGCAGTATTTT. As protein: CASSQLYGGITGPPDTQYF.

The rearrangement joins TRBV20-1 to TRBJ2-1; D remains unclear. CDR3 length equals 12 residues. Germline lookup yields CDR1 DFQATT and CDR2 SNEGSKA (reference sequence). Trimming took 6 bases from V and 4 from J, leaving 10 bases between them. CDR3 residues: CSAEVRYNEQFF. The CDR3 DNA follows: TGCAGTGCCGAAGTCCGGTACAATGAGCAGTTCTTC.

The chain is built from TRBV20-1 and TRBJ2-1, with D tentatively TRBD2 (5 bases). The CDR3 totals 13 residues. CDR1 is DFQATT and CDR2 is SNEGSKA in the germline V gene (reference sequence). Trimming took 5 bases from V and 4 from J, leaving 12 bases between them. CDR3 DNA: TGCAGTGCTGAGACCTGGGAGTACAATGAGCAGTTCTTC. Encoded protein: CSAETWEYNEQFF.

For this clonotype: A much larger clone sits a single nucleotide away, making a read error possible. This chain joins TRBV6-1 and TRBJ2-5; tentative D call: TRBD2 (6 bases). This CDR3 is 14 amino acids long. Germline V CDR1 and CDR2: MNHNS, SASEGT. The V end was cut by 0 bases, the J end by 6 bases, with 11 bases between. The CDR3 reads CASSEAWEEKTQYF. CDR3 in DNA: TGTGCCAGCAGTGAAGCGTGGGAGGAGAAGACCCAGTACTTC.

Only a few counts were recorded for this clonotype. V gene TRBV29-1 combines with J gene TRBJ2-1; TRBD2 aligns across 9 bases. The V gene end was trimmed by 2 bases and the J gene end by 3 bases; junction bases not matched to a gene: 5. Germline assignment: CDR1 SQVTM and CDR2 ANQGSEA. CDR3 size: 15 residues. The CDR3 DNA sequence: TGCAGCGTTGAACTGCCTAGCGGGGACTACAATGAGCAGTTCTTC. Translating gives CSVELPSGDYNEQFF.

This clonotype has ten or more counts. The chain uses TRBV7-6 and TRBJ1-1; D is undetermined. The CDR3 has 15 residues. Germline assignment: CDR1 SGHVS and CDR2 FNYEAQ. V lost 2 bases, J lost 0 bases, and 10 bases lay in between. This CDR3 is CASSLYSAVNTEAFF. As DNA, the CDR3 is TGTGCCAGCAGCTTATATTCCGCAGTGAACACTGAAGCTTTCTTT. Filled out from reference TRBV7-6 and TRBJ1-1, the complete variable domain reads GAGVSQSPRYKVTKRGQDVALRCDPISGHVSLYWYRQALGQGPEFLTYFNYEAQQDKSGLPNDRFSAERPEGSISTLTIQRTEQRDSAMYRCASSLYSAVNTEAFFGQGTRLTVV.